This TCR beta chain stems from a study of graft-versus-host responses after intestinal transplantation. The overall study: All recipients were given anti-thymocyte globulin induction, and tacrolimus and steroids were then administered for three to four years.

This clone was counted a few times. Antigen: not known. TCRdb's table, derived via immunoSEQ multiplex PCR, lists solely in-frame clones and lacks some. The table shows 70,000 to 95,000 clones, with over 80% occurring only once. This CDR3 comprises 11 residues. Germline V lookup: CDR1 DFQATT, CDR2 SNEGSKA (reference sequence). Trimming pared 3 bases from V and 11 bases from J, leaving 14 bases between. Points from the study as a whole: Levels of circulating GvH clones at their peak were associated with early post-transplant HvG declines.

This chain joins TRBV20-1 and TRBJ2-7; D uncertain. This receptor was obtained from a human donor who was the organ donor for an intestinal transplant. This sample comprised unstimulated CD8+ T cells sorted from spleen or lymph node cells, obtained before transplant. CDR3: CSASPGEVEYF. The CDR3 DNA is TGCAGTGCTAGCCCCGGTGAGGTCGAGTACTTC.